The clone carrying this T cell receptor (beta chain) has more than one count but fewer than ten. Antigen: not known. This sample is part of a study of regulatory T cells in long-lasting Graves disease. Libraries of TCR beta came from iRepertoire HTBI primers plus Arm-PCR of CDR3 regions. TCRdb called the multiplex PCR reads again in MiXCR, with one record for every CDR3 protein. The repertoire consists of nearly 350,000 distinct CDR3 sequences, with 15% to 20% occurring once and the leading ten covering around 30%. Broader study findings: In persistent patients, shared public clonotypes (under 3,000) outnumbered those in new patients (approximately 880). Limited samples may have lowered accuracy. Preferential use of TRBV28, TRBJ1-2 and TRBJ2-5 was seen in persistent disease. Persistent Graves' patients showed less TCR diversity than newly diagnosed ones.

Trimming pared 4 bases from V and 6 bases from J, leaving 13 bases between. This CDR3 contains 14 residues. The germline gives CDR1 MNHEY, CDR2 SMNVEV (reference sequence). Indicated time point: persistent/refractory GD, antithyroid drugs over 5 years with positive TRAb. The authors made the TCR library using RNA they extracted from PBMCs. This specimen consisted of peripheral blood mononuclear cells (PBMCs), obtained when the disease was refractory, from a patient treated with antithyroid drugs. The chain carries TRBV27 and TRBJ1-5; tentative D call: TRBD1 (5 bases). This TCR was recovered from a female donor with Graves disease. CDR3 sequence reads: CASSYRGVGQPQHF. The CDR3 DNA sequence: TGTGCCAGCAGTTACCGGGGCGTGGGTCAGCCCCAGCATTTT.